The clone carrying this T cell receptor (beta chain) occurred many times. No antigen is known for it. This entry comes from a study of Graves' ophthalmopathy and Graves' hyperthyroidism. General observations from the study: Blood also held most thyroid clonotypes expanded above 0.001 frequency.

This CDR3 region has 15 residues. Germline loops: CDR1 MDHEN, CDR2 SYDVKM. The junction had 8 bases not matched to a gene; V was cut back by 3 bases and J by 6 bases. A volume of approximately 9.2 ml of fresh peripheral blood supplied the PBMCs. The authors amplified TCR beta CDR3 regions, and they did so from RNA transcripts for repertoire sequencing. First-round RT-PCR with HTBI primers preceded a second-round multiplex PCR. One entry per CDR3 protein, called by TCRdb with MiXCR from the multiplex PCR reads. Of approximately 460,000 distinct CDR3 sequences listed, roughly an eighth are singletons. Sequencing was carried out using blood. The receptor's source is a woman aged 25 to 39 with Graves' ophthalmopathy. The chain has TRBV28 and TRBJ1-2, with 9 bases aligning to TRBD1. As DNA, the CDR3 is TGTGCCAGCAGTTTTCGGACAGGGGCGCGGGATGGCTACACCTTC. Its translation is CASSFRTGARDGYTF.